Listed here are 17 T cell receptor beta chains from one sample, sequenced in a study of post-analysis software for immune sequencing data. Overall study findings and caveats: A handful of TRBV segments were significantly more frequent in patients than in controls. TRBV5-6, TRBV5-1 and TRBV20-1 were among these segments.

Prepared libraries of TCR beta cDNA carried unique molecular identifiers. TCRdb reanalysed the PCR reads using MiXCR and keeps one entry per CDR3 protein. The table shows over 700,000 distinct CDR3 sequences, with just under 30% occurring only once. Which antigens these TCRs recognize remains unknown. What was sequenced was blood. The receptors here all came from a girl aged 10-17 years with multiple sclerosis.

The chain employs TRBV6-1 and TRBJ1-5; D perhaps matches TRBD1 (6 bases). The CDR3 totals 16 residues. The ends were cut back, 2 bases at V and 1 base at J, with 12 bases in the middle. Germline loops: CDR1 MNHNS, CDR2 SASEGT. CDR3 amino acids: CASSERVGGSNQPQHF. CDR3 sequence (DNA): TGTGCCAGCAGTGAACGGGTAGGGGGAAGCAATCAGCCCCAGCATTTT.

This clonotype was found a few times. The V call is TRBV2, the J call TRBJ2-7, with a weak D call TRBD2 (6 bases). The germline CDR1 and CDR2 sequences are SNHLY and FYNNEI. The CDR3 length is 12 residues. V was cut by 1 base and J by 7 bases, with 8 bases left in between. CDR3 in amino acids: CASSEGRGEQYF. The CDR3 DNA sequence: TGTGCCAGCAGTGAAGGGCGGGGAGAGCAGTACTTC.

In its sample, this clonotype was seen a few times. This sequence joins TRBV12-3 or TRBV12-4 and TRBJ2-1; 11 bases line up with TRBD2. CDR3 length: 16 residues. V lost 6 bases to trimming and J lost 5 bases; unmatched junction nucleotides: 9. The CDR3 nucleotides read TGTGCCAGCAGCGGTTGGGGACTAGCGGTGAACAATGAGCAGTTCTTC. It is translated as CASSGWGLAVNNEQFF.

The chain couples TRBV15 to TRBJ1-1; no definite D call. Between the trimmed V and J ends, which lost 5 bases and 8 bases, there was a span of 9 bases. From germline, CDR1 is LNHNV and CDR2 YYDKDF (reference sequence). The CDR3 runs to 11 residues. The CDR3 loop reads CATSSRREAFF. The CDR3 DNA reads as TGTGCCACCAGCTCAAGACGAGAAGCTTTCTTT.

The V gene is TRBV21-1, the J gene TRBJ2-6. TRBV21-1 is recorded as a pseudogene. This CDR3 region has 18 residues. CDR3 sequence (DNA): TGTGCCAGCAGCAAATTAGGGGGCCCCTACTCTGGGGCCAACGTCCTGACTTTC. Translation gives CASSKLGGPYSGANVLTF.

The chain combines TRBV20-1 with TRBJ1-4, with D uncertain. Germline-derived CDR1 and CDR2 are DFQATT and SNEGSKA (reference sequence). The CDR3 consists of 14 residues. The CDR3 region is CSVRERATNEKLFF. The DNA of the CDR3 is TGCAGCGTCAGAGAACGGGCAACTAATGAAAAACTGTTTTTT.

The table lists this clonotype with a few counts. This chain connects TRBV2 to TRBJ2-3; TRBD1 matches at 7 bases. Trimming removed 4 bases from V and 1 base from J; junction bases left unmatched: 5. The CDR3 runs to 15 residues. CDR1 and CDR2 from the germline V gene are SNHLY and FYNNEI. Here the CDR3 reads CASSVGQVRTDTQYF. The CDR3 DNA reads as TGTGCCAGCAGTGTAGGACAGGTCCGCACAGATACGCAGTATTTT. The whole variable domain, filled in from reference TRBV2 and TRBJ2-3, reads EPEVTQTPSHQVTQMGQEVILRCVPISNHLYFYWYRQILGQKVEFLVSFYNNEISEKSEIFDDQFSVERPDGSNFTLKIRSTKLEDSAMYFCASSVGQVRTDTQYFGPGTRLTVL.

This sequence joins TRBV4-2 and TRBJ1-5; weak D call: TRBD1 (5 bases). Trimming cost V 3 bases and J 4 bases, with 13 bases left between them. The germline V gene has CDR1 LGHNA and CDR2 YNFKEQ. The CDR3 covers 15 residues. CDR3 sequence (DNA): TGTGCCAGCAGCCAGGAAATTGCAGGGAATCAGCCCCAGCATTTT. Translated: CASSQEIAGNQPQHF.

The rearrangement links TRBV20-1 to TRBJ2-1, with D possibly being TRBD2 (6 bases). V lost 5 bases, J lost 10 bases, and 24 bases lay in between. Germline lookup yields CDR1 DFQATT and CDR2 SNEGSKA (reference sequence). The CDR3 length is 15 residues. CDR3 protein: CSAFALAVRGTEQFF. As DNA, the CDR3 is TGCAGTGCTTTCGCCCTAGCTGTTCGGGGGACGGAGCAGTTCTTC.

Notes on this clonotype: This is likely a read error, given that the CDR3 carries no conserved phenylalanine or tryptophan at its end. The V and J genes are TRBV29-1 and TRBJ2-1, with D perhaps assigned TRBD1 or TRBD2 (5 bases each). CDR1 and CDR2 from the germline V gene are SQVTM and ANQGSEA. Trimming took 2 bases from V and 9 from J, leaving 11 bases between them. The CDR3 spans 12 residues. The CDR3: CSVEHGTPEQFV. The CDR3 DNA sequence: TGCAGCGTTGAACACGGGACGCCTGAGCAGTTCGTC.

V gene TRBV7-9 combines with J gene TRBJ1-2; a possible D gene is TRBD1 (6 bases). Deletions cut 5 bases from V and 8 bases from J, with 15 bases between. This CDR3 contains 13 residues. Germline CDR1 reads SEHNR; CDR2 reads FQNEAQ (reference sequence). The CDR3 sequence is CASSGGVGSGYTF. DNA of the CDR3: TGTGCCAGCAGCGGGGGCGTCGGGTCGGGCTACACCTTC.

The rearrangement joins TRBV15 to TRBJ2-5, with TRBD1 matching 9 bases. The CDR3 runs to 17 residues. The ends lost 0 bases at V and 5 bases at J; junction bases unmatched: 10. Germline V gene sequence: CDR1 LNHNV, CDR2 YYDKDF (reference sequence). In DNA, the CDR3 is TGTGCCACCAGCAGAGATCCTCCGGGACAGGGTGTGGAGACCCAGTACTTC. This gives the protein CATSRDPPGQGVETQYF. Supplemented by reference TRBV15 and TRBJ2-5, the full variable domain reads DAMVIQNPRYQVTQFGKPVTLSCSQTLNHNVMYWYQQKSSQAPKLLFHYYDKDFNNEADTPDNFQSRRPNTSFCFLDIRSPGLGDTAMYLCATSRDPPGQGVETQYFGPGTRLLVL.

This clonotype was seen at least ten times. V usage is TRBV20-1 and J usage is TRBJ2-1; unclear D gene. Germline values: CDR1 DFQATT, CDR2 SNEGSKA (reference sequence). This CDR3 region has 15 residues. V shed 1 base and J shed 0 bases, with 10 bases lying between them. CDR3 sequence (DNA): TGCAGTGCTAGAGTCACGGGTAGCTCCTACAATGAGCAGTTCTTC. It specifies CSARVTGSSYNEQFF.

This sequence joins TRBV10-3 and TRBJ2-3, with D perhaps given as TRBD1 or TRBD2 (6 bases each). Germline values: CDR1 ENHRY, CDR2 SYGVKD. Trimming took 7 bases from V and 2 from J, leaving 13 bases between them. The CDR3 sequence is 14 residues long. This CDR3 reads CAINGGQTTDTQYF. The CDR3 DNA follows: TGTGCCATCAATGGGGGGCAGACCACAGATACGCAGTATTTT.

The chain couples TRBV10-3 to TRBJ1-1; D is perhaps TRBD1 (5 bases). The CDR3 loop spans 15 amino acids. Trimming cost V 10 bases and J 1 base, with 19 bases left between them. CDR1 and CDR2 (germline): ENHRY, SYGVKD. CDR3 region: CATGGAGPQNTEAFF. DNA of the CDR3: TGTGCCACAGGAGGGGCAGGGCCTCAGAACACTGAAGCTTTCTTT.

The chain is built from TRBV3-1 and TRBJ2-7, with 11 bases that match TRBD2. The ends lost 2 bases at V and 2 bases at J; junction bases unmatched: 5. This CDR3 is built from 16 residues. The V gene's germline CDR1 is LGHDT and CDR2 YNNKEL (reference sequence). The CDR3, as DNA: TGTGCCAGCAGCCAAAATAGCGGGAGGGTAACCTACGAGCAGTACTTC. It codes for CASSQNSGRVTYEQYF.

The V call is TRBV7-6, the J call TRBJ2-3; D ambiguous. The germline V gene encodes CDR1 SGHVS and CDR2 FNYEAQ. This CDR3 region has 16 residues. Trimming took off 6 bases at V and 0 bases at J, with 16 bases between the two ends. The CDR3 region is CASSIPPGASTDTQYF. The CDR3 DNA reads as TGTGCCAGCAGTATTCCACCCGGAGCTAGCACAGATACGCAGTATTTT.